This T cell receptor beta chain was sequenced in a study of graft-versus-host responses after intestinal transplantation. Study at large: Anti-thymocyte globulin induction, then tacrolimus and steroids for about three years, went to all recipients.

Comments on this clone: What it recognizes is unknown.

Using immunoSEQ multiplex PCR, the repertoire was profiled, and TCRdb retains in-frame clones only, with some absent. Here the sample spans about 85,000 clones, around 93% being singletons. This CDR3 comprises 14 residues. Germline CDR1 and CDR2: MNHEY and SVGAGI. V was trimmed by 2 bases and J by 0 bases, leaving 7 bases between them. Sequenced here: unstimulated CD8+ T cells sorted from spleen or lymph node cells, sampled before transplant. This chain links TRBV6-5 with TRBJ1-1; TRBD1 might be the D (5 bases). The clonotype originates from a human donor who was the organ donor for an intestinal transplant. The CDR3 region has the DNA TGTGCCAGCAGTTACGACAGTTTGAACACTGAAGCTTTCTTT. Encoded protein: CASSYDSLNTEAFF.